A single sample gave rise to the 30 T cell receptor beta chains below, sequenced in a study of CD8 T cells in Susac syndrome. cDNA came from around 0.54 to 1 ug RNA primed by random hexamers. A single record per CDR3 protein comes from TCRdb applying MiXCR to the immunoSEQ multiplex PCR reads. This table holds 200,000 to 300,000 distinct CDR3 sequences, about 96% found once. Sequencing was performed on CD4+ T cells from PBMCs. These receptors all stem from a human donor with Susac syndrome.

The chain joins TRBV28 to TRBJ2-7; TRBD1 is a possible D gene (6 bases). This CDR3 is built from 15 residues. Per germline, CDR1 MDHEN and CDR2 SYDVKM. V dropped 3 bases and J dropped 2 bases, with 14 bases sitting between them. The CDR3 loop reads CASSFSQGLTYEQYF. In DNA, the CDR3 is TGTGCCAGCAGTTTTTCTCAGGGGCTCACCTACGAGCAGTACTTC.

The gene calls are TRBV29-1 and TRBJ1-2; 7 nucleotides agree with TRBD1. V was pared by 4 bases and J by 4 bases, with 9 bases of the junction left unmatched. The CDR3 totals 14 residues. Germline V gene sequence: CDR1 SQVTM, CDR2 ANQGSEA. The CDR3: CSVVTGAVAYGYTF. CDR3 bases: TGCAGCGTTGTAACAGGGGCTGTAGCCTATGGCTACACCTTC.

The V and J genes are TRBV7-2 and TRBJ2-4, with D maybe TRBD2 (5 bases). Trimming pared 10 bases from V and 11 bases from J, leaving 18 bases between. Germline CDR1 and CDR2: SGHTA and FQGNSA. CDR3 length: 12 residues. Written as DNA, the CDR3 is TGTGCCACCAGACTGGCCAGGCGGGTTCAGTACTTC. Translating it yields CATRLARRVQYF.

This clonotype was found once. The rearrangement uses TRBV7-8 and TRBJ1-4; tentatively, D is TRBD1 (6 bases). Germline V CDR1 and CDR2: SGHVS, FQNEAQ. V lost 5 bases, J lost 5 bases, and 21 bases lay in between. This CDR3 is 17 amino acids long. The CDR3 nucleotides read TGTGCCAGCAGCCCCGCCAGCGTGCCGGGGACAAATGAAAAACTGTTTTTT. Its protein is CASSPASVPGTNEKLFF.

This clonotype turned up a few times. The chain employs TRBV18 and TRBJ2-7, with 12 bases lining up with TRBD2. Germline CDR1 reads KGHSH; CDR2 reads LQKENI. CDR3 length: 14 amino acids. V gave up 3 bases and J gave up 3 bases; unmatched junction bases: 0. This CDR3 is CASSPTSGSYEQYF. In DNA form, the CDR3 reads TGTGCCAGCTCACCGACTAGCGGGAGCTACGAGCAGTACTTC.

This chain joins TRBV9 and TRBJ2-7; 11 nucleotides line up with TRBD2. The V and J ends lost 1 base and 5 bases, in that order; junction bases with no gene match: 5. Germline CDR1 is SGDLS and CDR2 is YYNGEE. The CDR3 is 15 amino acids. This CDR3 is CASSVRTSGLHEQYF. The CDR3 coding sequence is TGTGCCAGCAGCGTACGGACTAGCGGGCTCCACGAGCAGTACTTC. The entire variable domain, with the rest obtained from reference TRBV9 and TRBJ2-7, is as follows: DSGVTQTPKHLITATGQRVTLRCSPRSGDLSVYWYQQSLDQGLQFLIQYYNGEERAKGNILERFSAQQFPDLHSELNLSSLELGDSALYFCASSVRTSGLHEQYFGPGTRLTVT.

The genes are TRBV5-1 and TRBJ2-5; D is unclear. V shed 7 bases and J shed 5 bases, with 15 bases lying between them. Germline assignment: CDR1 SGHRS and CDR2 YFSETQ. The CDR3 runs 13 residues. CDR3 protein: CASFRTVRETQYF. As DNA, the CDR3 is TGCGCCAGCTTTCGGACGGTCCGGGAGACCCAGTACTTC.

This clonotype was seen only once. This chain connects TRBV27 to TRBJ2-2; perhaps TRBD1 as D (5 bases). V lost 4 bases, J lost 3 bases, and 18 bases lay in between. The CDR3 totals 17 residues. Germline V CDR1 and CDR2: MNHEY, SMNVEV (reference sequence). Here the CDR3 DNA reads TGTGCCAGCAGTTATCGTAGTTGGGGCTTCGACACCGGGGAGCTGTTTTTT. Translated, it gives CASSYRSWGFDTGELFF.

The rearrangement joins TRBV30 to TRBJ1-2; 8 bases fit TRBD1. CDR1 and CDR2 from the germline V gene are GTSNPN and SVGIG (reference sequence). This CDR3 is 16 amino acids long. J lost 5 bases, V lost 2 bases, and 13 bases had no gene match. CDR3 DNA sequence: TGTGCCTGGAGTCGGCGTTCCAGGCAGGGGGCGTATGGCTACACCTTC. Amino acids: CAWSRRSRQGAYGYTF.

The chain links TRBV30 to TRBJ1-4; no clear D gene. With 4 bases removed from V and 8 bases from J, the gap between germline ends came to 11 bases. In germline, CDR1 is GTSNPN, CDR2 SVGIG (reference sequence). The CDR3 covers 12 residues. The CDR3 nucleotides are TGTGCCTGGAACGAGAGAGGGGAAAAACTGTTTTTT. Its protein product is CAWNERGEKLFF.

The chain has TRBV27 and TRBJ2-7; perhaps TRBD2 as D (5 bases). V was clipped by 4 bases and J by 3 bases, with 16 bases between them. Per germline, CDR1 MNHEY and CDR2 SMNVEV (reference sequence). This CDR3 spans 15 amino acids. This CDR3 reads CASSSSGTAHYEQYF. CDR3 bases: TGTGCCAGCAGTTCCAGCGGAACCGCTCACTACGAGCAGTACTTC.

V and J are TRBV20-1 and TRBJ2-5, with D hard to call. Deletions cut 6 bases from V and 2 bases from J, with 10 bases between. This CDR3 is built from 12 residues. The germline V gene encodes CDR1 DFQATT and CDR2 SNEGSKA (reference sequence). Here the CDR3 DNA reads TGCAGTGCAGAAGTAGCACAAGAGACCCAGTACTTC. This codes for CSAEVAQETQYF.

Note on this clonotype: An end of the junction does not agree with germline; a read error may underlie this. The chain has TRBV28 and TRBJ1-5; a weak D match, TRBD1 (6 bases). The CDR3 is 18 amino acids. Germline lookup yields CDR1 MDHEN and CDR2 SYDVKM. The CDR3 region is CASSLFTKGRGRNQPQHF. CDR3 DNA: TGTGCCAGCAGTTTATTCACTAAAGGCAGGGGCCGCAACCAGCCCCAGCATTTT.

V gene TRBV7-3 combines with J gene TRBJ2-3; D may be TRBD1 or TRBD2 (5 bases each). This CDR3 is built from 11 residues. The ends were cut back, 8 bases at V and 4 bases at J, with 7 bases in the middle. The germline V gene has CDR1 SGHTA and CDR2 FQGTGA. CDR3 bases: TGTGCCAGCGGGGGTTCAGATACGCAGTATTTT. This encodes CASGGSDTQYF.

The rearrangement joins TRBV25-1 to TRBJ2-5, with 7 bases that match TRBD1. The V and J ends lost 3 bases and 4 bases, in that order; junction bases with no gene match: 5. CDR1 MGHDK and CDR2 SYGVNS come from the germline V gene. The CDR3 consists of 14 residues. The CDR3 DNA reads as TGTGCCAGCAGTGACCCCAGGGGGACAGAGACCCAGTACTTC. Translated, it gives CASSDPRGTETQYF.

J is TRBJ1-2 and V is TRBV6-5; TRBD1 is a possible D gene (6 bases). The CDR3 loop spans 13 amino acids. V was clipped by 3 bases and J by 9 bases, with 14 bases between them. Germline V gives CDR1 MNHEY, CDR2 SVGAGI. This chain's CDR3 is CASSYQQGSSYTF. The CDR3 DNA sequence: TGTGCCAGCAGTTATCAACAGGGTTCAAGCTACACCTTC.

This chain connects TRBV3-1 to TRBJ2-7, with 7 bases lining up with TRBD1. V was clipped by 6 bases and J by 2 bases; unmatched bases: 13. The CDR3 has 16 amino acids. Germline V gives CDR1 LGHDT, CDR2 YNNKEL (reference sequence). The CDR3 region has the DNA TGTGCCAGCAGTCCGCGACGTCGACAGGGACCCTACGAGCAGTACTTC. Amino acids: CASSPRRRQGPYEQYF.

The V call is TRBV24-1, the J call TRBJ1-5; perhaps TRBD1 as D (6 bases). The CDR3 extends over 14 amino acids. Trimming took 9 bases from V and 3 from J, leaving 14 bases between them. From germline, CDR1 is KGHDR and CDR2 SFDVKD. The CDR3 loop reads CATARTVDNQPQHF. The CDR3 nucleotides read TGTGCCACCGCAAGGACAGTTGACAATCAGCCCCAGCATTTT.

CDR3 residues: CSANGADGYTF. The CDR3 DNA follows: TGCAGCGCAAACGGGGCGGATGGCTACACCTTC. The chain combines TRBV29-1 with TRBJ1-2, with D possibly matching TRBD1 (5 bases). The CDR3 is made up of 11 amino acids. Germline assignment: CDR1 SQVTM and CDR2 ANQGSEA. With 7 bases removed from V and 6 bases from J, the gap between germline ends came to 12 bases.

The V call is TRBV25-1, the J call TRBJ2-1; the match to TRBD2 covers 8 bases. Germline V gene sequence: CDR1 MGHDK, CDR2 SYGVNS. After removal of 4 bases from V and 7 bases from J, the junction contained 6 bases not matched to a gene. The CDR3 sequence is 14 residues long. The CDR3 region is CASSVGTSGNEQFF. CDR3 DNA sequence: TGTGCCAGCAGTGTAGGGACTAGTGGGAATGAGCAGTTCTTC.

The gene calls are TRBV7-9 and TRBJ2-7; D may be TRBD1 (6 bases). CDR1 and CDR2 from the germline V gene are SEHNR and FQNEAQ (reference sequence). The CDR3 length is 15 residues. Trimming shortened V by 5 bases and J by 0 bases, and 14 bases separated the two germline ends. The CDR3 protein is CASSPPTGLSYEQYF. The CDR3 nucleotides read TGTGCCAGCAGCCCACCGACAGGACTCTCCTACGAGCAGTACTTC. The whole variable domain, remainder taken from reference TRBV7-9 and TRBJ2-7, is DTGVSQNPRHKITKRGQNVTFRCDPISEHNRLYWYRQTLGQGPEFLTYFQNEAQLEKSRLLSDRFSAERPKGSFSTLEIQRTEQGDSAMYLCASSPPTGLSYEQYFGPGTRLTVT.

The chain couples TRBV27 to TRBJ2-5, with 7 bases that match TRBD2. The germline V gene encodes CDR1 MNHEY and CDR2 SMNVEV (reference sequence). The ends lost 4 bases at V and 7 bases at J; junction bases unmatched: 15. CDR3 length equals 16 residues. CDR3 sequence (DNA): TGTGCCAGCAGTTCTCCGAGGTCTAGCGGAAGGGGGACCCAGTACTTC. As protein: CASSSPRSSGRGTQYF.

The V call is TRBV5-1, the J call TRBJ2-6; D remains ambiguous. V dropped 3 bases and J dropped 4 bases, with 11 bases sitting between them. The CDR3 has 15 residues. Per the germline V gene, CDR1 is SGHRS and CDR2 is YFSETQ. In DNA form, the CDR3 reads TGCGCCAGCAGCTCAACGAGTCGGGGGGCCAACGTCCTGACTTTC. This translates into CASSSTSRGANVLTF.

The CDR3 reads CASSRTVQGIYEQYF. In nucleotides, the CDR3 is TGTGCCAGCAGCCGTACAGTACAGGGAATCTACGAGCAGTACTTC. The V and J genes are TRBV14 and TRBJ2-7, with D possibly being TRBD1 (6 bases). From germline, CDR1 is SGHDN and CDR2 FVKESK. Between the trimmed V and J ends, which lost 4 bases and 3 bases, there was a span of 16 bases. The CDR3 consists of 15 residues. Using reference TRBV14 and TRBJ2-7 for the parts outside the CDR3, the full variable domain is EAGVTQFPSHSVIEKGQTVTLRCDPISGHDNLYWYRRVMGKEIKFLLHFVKESKQDESGMPNNRFLAERTGGTYSTLKVQPAELEDSGVYFCASSRTVQGIYEQYFGPGTRLTVT.

The chain joins TRBV4-1 to TRBJ1-2; maybe TRBD1 (6 bases). Deletions cut 5 bases from V and 2 bases from J, with 15 bases between. CDR1 and CDR2 from the germline V gene are MGHRA and YSYEKL. The CDR3 runs to 15 residues. Here the CDR3 DNA reads TGCGCCAGCAGCTTCCACAGGGAGGGGAACTATGGCTACACCTTC. Its protein product is CASSFHREGNYGYTF.

This chain connects TRBV10-3 to TRBJ2-7; TRBD2 agrees at 7 bases. The CDR3 totals 14 residues. The germline CDR1 and CDR2 sequences are ENHRY and SYGVKD. The trim removed 8 bases at V and 1 base at J, leaving 8 bases unmatched. The CDR3 coding sequence is TGTGCCATCGGCCATAGCGGGCTATCCTACGAGCAGTACTTC. Protein sequence: CAIGHSGLSYEQYF.

The chain joins TRBV29-1 to TRBJ1-2; D gene ambiguous. The CDR3 is 12 residues long. V was pared by 3 bases and J by 8 bases, with 13 bases between. CDR1 and CDR2 (germline): SQVTM, ANQGSEA. The CDR3 sequence is CSVDDQDEGYTF. The CDR3, as DNA: TGCAGCGTTGACGACCAGGACGAGGGCTACACCTTC. Full variable domain (outside the CDR3, taken from reference TRBV29-1 and TRBJ1-2): SAVISQKPSRDICQRGTSLTIQCQVDSQVTMMFWYRQQPGQSLTLIATANQGSEATYESGFVIDKFPISRPNLTFSTLTVSNMSPEDSSIYLCSVDDQDEGYTFGSGTRLTVV.

The genes are TRBV12-5 and TRBJ2-5, with D perhaps TRBD2 (6 bases). This CDR3 is 16 amino acids long. The V end was cut by 6 bases, the J end by 2 bases, with 19 bases between. CDR1 is LGHNT, CDR2 FRNRAP, per germline. CDR3 loop: CASGPPDSGKQETQYF. The CDR3 DNA is TGTGCTAGTGGCCCACCCGATAGCGGAAAGCAAGAGACCCAGTACTTC.

J is TRBJ1-2 and V is TRBV27; no definite D call. V lost 7 bases and J lost 4, with 19 bases in between. Germline V lookup: CDR1 MNHEY, CDR2 SMNVEV (reference sequence). The CDR3 runs to 15 residues. The CDR3, as DNA: TGTGCCAGCACCCGGGTAGACCCAAGTCTCTATGGCTACACCTTC. This sequence encodes CASTRVDPSLYGYTF.

The V and J genes are TRBV3-1 and TRBJ2-3; the D gene is possibly TRBD2 (5 bases). The CDR3 totals 15 residues. The ends were cut back, 3 bases at V and 2 bases at J, with 12 bases in the middle. Germline V gene lookup returns CDR1 LGHDT and CDR2 YNNKEL (reference sequence). The CDR3 loop reads CASSQGSGPTDTQYF. CDR3 coding DNA: TGTGCCAGCAGCCAGGGGAGCGGACCCACAGATACGCAGTATTTT.